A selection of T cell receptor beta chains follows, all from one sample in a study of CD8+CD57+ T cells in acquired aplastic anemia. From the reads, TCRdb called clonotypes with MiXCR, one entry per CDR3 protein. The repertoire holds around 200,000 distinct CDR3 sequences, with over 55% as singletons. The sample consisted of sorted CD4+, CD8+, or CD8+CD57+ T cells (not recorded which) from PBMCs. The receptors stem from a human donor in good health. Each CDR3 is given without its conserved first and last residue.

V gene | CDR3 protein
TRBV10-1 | ASSEGQGMNTETF
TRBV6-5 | ATQSGTGGQYTGELF
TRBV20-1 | SARKTGGHTEAF
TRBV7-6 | ASSLNRGTYNEQF
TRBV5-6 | ASNFWGAVNYGYT
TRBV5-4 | ASSLRTSGSTDTQY
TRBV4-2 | ASSQDGSGTRTYEQY
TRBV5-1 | ASSPLQSSGNTIY
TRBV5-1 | ASSSLPADTQY
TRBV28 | ASSFLVMNTDAF
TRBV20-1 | SARQASTNEKLF